The 7 T cell receptor beta chains below come from one sample, sequenced in a study of neurological immune-mediated disorders. TCRdb passed the 5' RACE reads through MiXCR, listing each CDR3 protein once. This repertoire shows about 45,000 distinct CDR3 sequences, approximately 13% found once; its top ten account for approximately 10%. Time point given: longitudinal time-point 3. Material: PBMCs. The receptor set was obtained from a man aged 25-40 years in good health.

The sample holds many counts of this clonotype. The rearrangement joins TRBV27 to TRBJ2-3, with D uncertain. Germline V CDR1 and CDR2: MNHEY, SMNVEV (reference sequence). Trimming took 2 bases from V and 1 from J, leaving 7 bases between them. The CDR3 is made up of 14 amino acids. Here the CDR3 reads CASSLEAGTDTQYF. CDR3 nucleotide sequence: TGTGCCAGCAGTTTAGAGGCCGGCACAGATACGCAGTATTTT.

In its sample, this clonotype was seen many times. This chain connects TRBV28 to TRBJ2-3; maybe TRBD2 (6 bases). Trimming removed 5 bases at V and 2 bases at J, with 11 bases between. Germline V gives CDR1 MDHEN, CDR2 SYDVKM. CDR3 length equals 14 residues. CDR3 nucleotide sequence: TGTGCCAGCAGTCGGGGGACTTTCACAGATACGCAGTATTTT. Its protein product is CASSRGTFTDTQYF.

Regarding this clonotype: A much more abundant neighbour one base away suggests this may be a read error. The chain is built from TRBV5-1 and TRBJ1-5; no reliable D call. The CDR3 extends over 15 amino acids. The germline CDR1 and CDR2 sequences are SGHRS and YFSETQ. Here the CDR3 reads CASSLDPFGNLPQHF. The CDR3 DNA reads TGCGCCAGCAGCTTGGACCCATTCGGCAATCTGCCCCAGCATTTT.

This clonotype was recorded many times. The chain couples TRBV4-1 to TRBJ2-1; 8 bases are a match to TRBD2. This CDR3 contains 19 residues. V lost 0 bases, J lost 4 bases, and 14 bases stayed unmatched. Per germline, CDR1 MGHRA and CDR2 YSYEKL. CDR3 DNA sequence: TGCGCCAGCAGCCAAGATGGGAAGCGGGAGCCTCTCTTTTACAATGAGCAGTTCTTC. Translated, it gives CASSQDGKREPLFYNEQFF.

The table lists this clonotype with many counts. The V gene is TRBV20-1, the J gene TRBJ2-1, with D possibly TRBD2 on 5 matching bases. This CDR3 contains 12 residues. The V end was cut by 3 bases, the J end by 13 bases, with 16 bases between. Germline-derived CDR1 and CDR2 are DFQATT and SNEGSKA (reference sequence). This CDR3 reads CSARVGIEGQFF. For the CDR3, the DNA is TGCAGTGCTAGGGTGGGTATAGAGGGACAGTTCTTC.

V gene TRBV9 combines with J gene TRBJ2-1; the match to TRBD2 covers 13 bases. CDR3 length equals 19 residues. Germline V CDR1 and CDR2: SGDLS, YYNGEE. V trimming: 2 bases; J trimming: 4 bases; junction bases outside the gene matches: 12. The CDR3 sequence: CASSVPGLAGPRDYNEQFF. CDR3 nucleotide sequence: TGTGCCAGCAGCGTCCCGGGACTAGCGGGACCTAGGGATTACAATGAGCAGTTCTTC.

The V and J genes are TRBV7-6 and TRBJ2-7; 9 positions agree with TRBD1. Looked up from germline, CDR1 is SGHVS and CDR2 is FNYEAQ. The junction had 6 bases not matched to a gene; V was cut back by 1 base and J by 5 bases. The CDR3 is 15 residues long. CDR3 sequence: CASSLDGTGLNEQYF. CDR3 sequence (DNA): TGTGCCAGCAGCTTAGACGGGACAGGGTTGAACGAGCAGTACTTC.